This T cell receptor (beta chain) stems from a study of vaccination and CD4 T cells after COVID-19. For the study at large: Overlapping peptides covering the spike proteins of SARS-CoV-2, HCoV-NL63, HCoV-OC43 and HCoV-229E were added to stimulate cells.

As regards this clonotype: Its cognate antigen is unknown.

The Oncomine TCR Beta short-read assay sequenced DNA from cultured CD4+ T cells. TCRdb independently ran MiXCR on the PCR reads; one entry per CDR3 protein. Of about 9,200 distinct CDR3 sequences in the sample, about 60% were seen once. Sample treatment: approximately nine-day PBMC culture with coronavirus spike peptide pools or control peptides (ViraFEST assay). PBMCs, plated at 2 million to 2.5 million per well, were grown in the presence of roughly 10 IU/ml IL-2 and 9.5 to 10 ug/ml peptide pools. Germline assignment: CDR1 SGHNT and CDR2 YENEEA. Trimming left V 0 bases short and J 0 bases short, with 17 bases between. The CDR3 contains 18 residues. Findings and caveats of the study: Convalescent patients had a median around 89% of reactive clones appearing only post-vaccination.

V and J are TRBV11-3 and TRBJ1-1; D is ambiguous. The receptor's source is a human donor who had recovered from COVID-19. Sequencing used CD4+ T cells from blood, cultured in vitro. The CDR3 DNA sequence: TGTGCCAGCAGCTTAGATAGGAGCCGGCGTTTAGTGAACACTGAAGCTTTCTTT. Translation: CASSLDRSRRLVNTEAFF.